The rows below give T cell receptor beta chains drawn from one sample of a study of T cells in Graves' hyperthyroidism and ophthalmopathy. One entry per CDR3 protein results from TCRdb running MiXCR on the multiplex PCR reads. The sample includes hundreds of thousands of distinct CDR3 sequences, roughly 15% of them seen just once. Sequencing used blood. The receptors here all came from a woman aged 40 to 55 with Graves' ophthalmopathy. CDR3s include the opening cysteine and the closing phenylalanine or tryptophan. The D gene is left open where the match is weak. Only part of the rows carry a size: once, few, many, or a class if the clone is expanded.

TRBJ2-1 | TRBV27 | many | NA | TGTGCCAGCAGTTATCGGGATAGTGACGATGAGCAGTTCTTC | CASSYRDSDDEQFF
TRBJ1-2 | TRBV20-1 | many | TRBD1 | TGCAGTGCTAGGTCGGGACAGGGGGTCGGCTATGGCTACACCTTC | CSARSGQGVGYGYTF
TRBJ2-5 | TRBV7-2 | many | TRBD1 | TGTGCCAGCAGCCTAGGGCCGGACAGGGGGAGGTACTTC | CASSLGPDRGRYF
TRBJ2-1 | TRBV20-1 | many | NA | TGCAGTGCTAGAGAGCTGAGGGGCACAGGGCCGTTCAATGAGCAGTTCTTC | CSARELRGTGPFNEQFF
TRBJ1-5 | TRBV5-1 | NA | NA | TGCGCCAGCAGCTTGGACGGAGAGAGGAATCAGCCCCAGCATTTT | CASSLDGERNQPQHF
TRBJ1-5 | TRBV20-1 | NA | TRBD1 | TGCAGTGCCCAAGACGGGACAGCTAGCAATCAGCCCCAGCATTTT | CSAQDGTASNQPQHF
TRBJ1-6 | TRBV2 | many | TRBD1 | TGTGCCAGCAAGAACGCCGGGACAGAAGAATATAATTCACCCCTCCACTTT | CASKNAGTEEYNSPLHF
TRBJ1-1 | TRBV2 | many | TRBD1 | TGTGCCAGCAGTTTTGACAGGGACACTGAAGCTTTCTTT | CASSFDRDTEAFF
TRBJ1-4 | TRBV7-9 | many | NA | TGTGCCAGCAGGAAACTGGGAACTAATGAAAAACTGTTTTTT | CASRKLGTNEKLFF
TRBJ1-1 | TRBV28 | many | NA | TGTGCCATCCTAATCACAGGGTCCCCAGCTTTCTTT | CAILITGSPAFF
TRBJ2-3 | TRBV6-1 | NA | NA | TGTGCCAGCCTGGGTTGGACAGATAGCACAGATACGCAGTATTTT | CASLGWTDSTDTQYF
TRBJ2-1 | TRBV28 | many | NA | TGTGCCAGCAGTCCTCAGCTAGCGCCAAAAAACAATGAGCAGTTCTTC | CASSPQLAPKNNEQFF
TRBJ2-3 | TRBV19 | many | NA | TGTGCCAGTAGTATTTTGGGTCTCACAGATACGCAGTATTTT | CASSILGLTDTQYF
TRBJ1-4 | TRBV28 | many | TRBD1 | TGTGCCAGCACAGGGGGTAAGGAAAAACTGTTTTTT | CASTGGKEKLFF
TRBJ2-7 | TRBV6-2/TRBV6-3 | many | NA | TGTGCCAGCTGGGAAGGGCGCGACGAGCAGTACTTC | CASWEGRDEQYF
TRBJ2-7 | TRBV28 | many | NA | TGTGCCAGCAGTTCCATAATGAGCAGCGCCTTTGCCTACGAGCAGTACTTC | CASSSIMSSAFAYEQYF
TRBJ2-4 | TRBV28 | many | NA | TGTGCCAGCAGTACACCCAGGGGCCTTAAACCTACGGCCAAAAACATTCAGTACTTC | CASSTPRGLKPTAKNIQYF
TRBJ2-7 | TRBV7-9 | few | TRBD2 | TGTGCCAGCAGCCCCTCTAGCGGGCTCCACTCCTACGAGCAGTACTTC | CASSPSSGLHSYEQYF